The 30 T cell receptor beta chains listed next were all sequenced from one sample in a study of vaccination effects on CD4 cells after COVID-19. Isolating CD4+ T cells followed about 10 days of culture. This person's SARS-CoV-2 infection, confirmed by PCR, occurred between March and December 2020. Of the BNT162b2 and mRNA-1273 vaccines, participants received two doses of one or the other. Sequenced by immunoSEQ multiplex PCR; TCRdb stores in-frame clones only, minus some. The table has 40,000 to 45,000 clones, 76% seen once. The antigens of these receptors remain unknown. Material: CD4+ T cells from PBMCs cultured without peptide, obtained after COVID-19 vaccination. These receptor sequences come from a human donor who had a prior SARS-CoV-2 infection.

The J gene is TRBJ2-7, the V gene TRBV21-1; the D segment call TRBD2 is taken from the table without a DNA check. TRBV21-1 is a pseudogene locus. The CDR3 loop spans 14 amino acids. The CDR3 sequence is CASIFTYGTYEQYF. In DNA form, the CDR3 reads TGTGCCAGCATCTTCACCTACGGGACCTACGAGCAGTACTTC.

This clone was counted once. Written as DNA, the CDR3 is TGTGCCAGCAGCCCCGGGACAGGGCGCACAGATACGCAGTATTTT. Its translation: CASSPGTGRTDTQYF. V usage is TRBV11-3 and J usage is TRBJ2-3, with TRBD1 matching over 9 bases. The V and J ends lost 5 bases and 1 base, in that order; junction bases with no gene match: 4. The CDR3 length is 15 residues. Per germline, CDR1 SGHNT and CDR2 YENEEA. Full variable domain (outside the CDR3, taken from reference TRBV11-3 and TRBJ2-3): EAGVVQSPRYKIIEKKQPVAFWCNPISGHNTLYWYLQNLGQGPELLIRYENEEAVDDSQLPKDRFSAERLKGVDSTLKIQPAELGDSAVYLCASSPGTGRTDTQYFGPGTRLTVL.

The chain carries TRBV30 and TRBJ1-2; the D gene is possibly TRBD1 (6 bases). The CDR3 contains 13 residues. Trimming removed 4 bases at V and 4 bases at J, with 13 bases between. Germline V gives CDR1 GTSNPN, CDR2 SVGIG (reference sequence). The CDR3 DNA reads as TGTGCCTGGAACATACAAGGGGGCTATGGCTACACCTTC. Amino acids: CAWNIQGGYGYTF.

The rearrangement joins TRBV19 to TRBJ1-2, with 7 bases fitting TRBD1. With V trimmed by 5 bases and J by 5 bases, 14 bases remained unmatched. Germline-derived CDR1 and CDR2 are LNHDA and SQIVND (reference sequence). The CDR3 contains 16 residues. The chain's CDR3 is CASSYAGTEIRYGYTF. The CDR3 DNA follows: TGTGCCAGTAGTTACGCAGGGACAGAGATTAGGTATGGCTACACCTTC.

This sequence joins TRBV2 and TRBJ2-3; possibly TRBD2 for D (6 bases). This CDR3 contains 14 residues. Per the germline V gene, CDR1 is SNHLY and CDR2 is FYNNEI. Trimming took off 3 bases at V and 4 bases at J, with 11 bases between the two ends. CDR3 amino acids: CASSDQGGADTQYF. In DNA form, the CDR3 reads TGTGCCAGCAGTGACCAGGGAGGTGCAGATACGCAGTATTTT.

CDR3 region: CASSYLAGASRLNEQFF. DNA for the CDR3: TGTGCCAGCAGCTACCTAGCGGGGGCCTCACGATTAAATGAGCAGTTCTTC. The rearrangement uses TRBV11-3 and TRBJ2-1, with 10 bases aligning to TRBD2. This CDR3 spans 17 amino acids. The V gene end was trimmed by 4 bases and the J gene end by 7 bases; junction bases not matched to a gene: 13. Germline CDR1 is SGHNT and CDR2 is YENEEA.

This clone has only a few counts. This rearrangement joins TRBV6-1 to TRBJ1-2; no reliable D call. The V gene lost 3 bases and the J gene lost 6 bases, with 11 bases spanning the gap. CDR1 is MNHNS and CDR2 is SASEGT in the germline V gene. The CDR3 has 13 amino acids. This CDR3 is CASSEFWQNGYTF. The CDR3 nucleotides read TGTGCCAGCAGTGAGTTTTGGCAGAATGGCTACACCTTC.

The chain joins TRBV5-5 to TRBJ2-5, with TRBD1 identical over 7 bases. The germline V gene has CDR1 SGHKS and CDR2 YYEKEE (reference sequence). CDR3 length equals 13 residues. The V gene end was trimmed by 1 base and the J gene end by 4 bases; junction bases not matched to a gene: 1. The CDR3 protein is CASSLYRGETQYF. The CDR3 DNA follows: TGTGCCAGCAGCTTGTACAGGGGAGAGACCCAGTACTTC.

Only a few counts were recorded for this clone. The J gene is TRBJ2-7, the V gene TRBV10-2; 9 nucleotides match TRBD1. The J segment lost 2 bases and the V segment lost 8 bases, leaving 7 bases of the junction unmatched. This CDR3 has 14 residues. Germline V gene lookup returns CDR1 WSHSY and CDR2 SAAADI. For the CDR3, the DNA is TGCGCCAGCCGTCCGGGACAGGGTACCTACGAGCAGTACTTC. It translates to CASRPGQGTYEQYF.

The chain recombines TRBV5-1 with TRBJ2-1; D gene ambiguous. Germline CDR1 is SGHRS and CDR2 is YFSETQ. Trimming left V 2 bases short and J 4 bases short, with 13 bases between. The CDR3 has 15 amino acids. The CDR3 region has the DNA TGCGCCAGCAGCTTCAACGGCCCAAAGTACAATGAGCAGTTCTTC. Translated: CASSFNGPKYNEQFF.

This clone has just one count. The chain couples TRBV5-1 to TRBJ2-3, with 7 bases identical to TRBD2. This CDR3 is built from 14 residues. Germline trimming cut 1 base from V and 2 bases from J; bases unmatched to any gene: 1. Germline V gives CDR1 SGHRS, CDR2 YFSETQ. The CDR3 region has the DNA TGCGCCAGCAGCTTGACTAGCGACACAGATACGCAGTATTTT. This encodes CASSLTSDTDTQYF.

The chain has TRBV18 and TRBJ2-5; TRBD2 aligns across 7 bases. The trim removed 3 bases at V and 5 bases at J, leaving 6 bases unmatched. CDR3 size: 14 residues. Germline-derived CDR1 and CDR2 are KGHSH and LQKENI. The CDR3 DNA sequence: TGTGCCAGCTCACCGGGCGGGGGAGGCGAGACCCAGTACTTC. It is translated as CASSPGGGGETQYF.

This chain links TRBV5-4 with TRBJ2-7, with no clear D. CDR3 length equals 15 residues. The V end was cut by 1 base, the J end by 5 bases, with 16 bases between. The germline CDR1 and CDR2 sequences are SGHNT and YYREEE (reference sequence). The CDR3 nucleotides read TGTGCCAGCAGCTTGCACCCGCAAGGTTCTCACGAGCAGTACTTC. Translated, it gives CASSLHPQGSHEQYF. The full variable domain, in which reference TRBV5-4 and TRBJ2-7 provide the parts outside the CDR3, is ETGVTQSPTHLIKTRGQQVTLRCSSQSGHNTVSWYQQALGQGPQFIFQYYREEENGRGNFPPRFSGLQFPNYSSELNVNALELDDSALYLCASSLHPQGSHEQYFGPGTRLTVT.

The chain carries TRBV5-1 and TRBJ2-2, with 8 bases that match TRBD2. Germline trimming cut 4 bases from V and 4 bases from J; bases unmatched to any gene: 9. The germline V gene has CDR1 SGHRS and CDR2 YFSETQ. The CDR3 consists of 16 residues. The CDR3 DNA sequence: TGCGCCAGCAGCCTAGAGACTAGCGCGGGCACCGGGGAGCTGTTTTTT. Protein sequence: CASSLETSAGTGELFF.

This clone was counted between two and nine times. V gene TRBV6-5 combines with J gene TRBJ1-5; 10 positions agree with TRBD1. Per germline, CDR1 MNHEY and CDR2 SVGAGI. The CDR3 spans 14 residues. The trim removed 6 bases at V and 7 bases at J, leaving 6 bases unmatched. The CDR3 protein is CASSETGGGQPQHF. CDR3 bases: TGTGCCAGCAGCGAGACAGGGGGCGGACAGCCCCAGCATTTT.

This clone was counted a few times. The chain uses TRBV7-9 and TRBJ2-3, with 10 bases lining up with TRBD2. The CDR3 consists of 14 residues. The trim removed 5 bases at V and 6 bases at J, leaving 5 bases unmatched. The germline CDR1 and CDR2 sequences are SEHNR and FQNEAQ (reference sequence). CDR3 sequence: CASSIGTSEDTQYF. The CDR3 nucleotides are TGTGCCAGCAGCATCGGGACTAGCGAGGATACGCAGTATTTT.

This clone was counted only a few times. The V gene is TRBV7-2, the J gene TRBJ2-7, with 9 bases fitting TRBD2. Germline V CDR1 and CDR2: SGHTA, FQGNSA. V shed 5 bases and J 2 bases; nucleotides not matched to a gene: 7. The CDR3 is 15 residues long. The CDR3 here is CASSLRGGRAYEQYF. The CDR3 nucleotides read TGTGCCAGCAGCCTTAGGGGCGGGAGGGCCTACGAGCAGTACTTC.

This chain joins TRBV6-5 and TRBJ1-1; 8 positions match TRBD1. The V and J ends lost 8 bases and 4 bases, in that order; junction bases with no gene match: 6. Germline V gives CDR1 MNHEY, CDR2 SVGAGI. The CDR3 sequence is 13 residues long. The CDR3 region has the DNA TGTGCCAGCCGGGACAGGAGGGTCACTGAAGCTTTCTTT. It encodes CASRDRRVTEAFF.

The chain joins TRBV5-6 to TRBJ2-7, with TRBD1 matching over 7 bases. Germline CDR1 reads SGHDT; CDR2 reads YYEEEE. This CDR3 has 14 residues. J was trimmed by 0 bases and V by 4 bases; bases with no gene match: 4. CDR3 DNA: TGTGCCAGCAGCCAACAGGGGAGCTCCTACGAGCAGTACTTC. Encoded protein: CASSQQGSSYEQYF.

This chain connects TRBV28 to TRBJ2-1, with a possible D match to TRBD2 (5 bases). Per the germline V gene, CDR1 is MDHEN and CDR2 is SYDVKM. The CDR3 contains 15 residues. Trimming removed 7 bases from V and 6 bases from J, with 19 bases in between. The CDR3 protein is CASTNGVRGPNEQFF. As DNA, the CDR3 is TGTGCCAGCACCAACGGGGTTCGAGGCCCCAATGAGCAGTTCTTC.

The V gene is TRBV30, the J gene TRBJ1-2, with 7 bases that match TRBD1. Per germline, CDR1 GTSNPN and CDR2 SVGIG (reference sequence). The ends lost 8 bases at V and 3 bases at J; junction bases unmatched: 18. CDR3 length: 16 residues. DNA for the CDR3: TGTGCCCATTTTGGGGAGAGGACAGGAATCTACTATGGCTACACCTTC. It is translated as CAHFGERTGIYYGYTF.

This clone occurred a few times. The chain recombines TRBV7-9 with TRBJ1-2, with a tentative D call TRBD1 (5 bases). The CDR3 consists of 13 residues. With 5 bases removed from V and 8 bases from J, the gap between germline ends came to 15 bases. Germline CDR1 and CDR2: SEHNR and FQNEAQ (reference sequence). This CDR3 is CASSLMTDAGYTF. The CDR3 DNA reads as TGTGCCAGCAGCCTTATGACAGATGCAGGCTACACCTTC.

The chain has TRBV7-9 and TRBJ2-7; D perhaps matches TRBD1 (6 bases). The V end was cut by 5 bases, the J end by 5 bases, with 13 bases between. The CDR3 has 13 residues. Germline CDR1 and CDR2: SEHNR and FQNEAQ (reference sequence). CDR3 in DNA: TGTGCCAGCAGCCCCCAGGGGTTAAACGAGCAGTACTTC. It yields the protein CASSPQGLNEQYF. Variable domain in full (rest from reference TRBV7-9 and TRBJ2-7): DTGVSQNPRHKITKRGQNVTFRCDPISEHNRLYWYRQTLGQGPEFLTYFQNEAQLEKSRLLSDRFSAERPKGSFSTLEIQRTEQGDSAMYLCASSPQGLNEQYFGPGTRLTVT.

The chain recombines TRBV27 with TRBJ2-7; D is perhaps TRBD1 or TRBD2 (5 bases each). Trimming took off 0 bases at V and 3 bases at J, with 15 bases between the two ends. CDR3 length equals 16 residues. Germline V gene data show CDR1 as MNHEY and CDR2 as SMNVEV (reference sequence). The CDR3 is CASSLSMQGRNYEQYF. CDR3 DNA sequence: TGTGCCAGCAGTTTATCCATGCAGGGACGGAACTACGAGCAGTACTTC.

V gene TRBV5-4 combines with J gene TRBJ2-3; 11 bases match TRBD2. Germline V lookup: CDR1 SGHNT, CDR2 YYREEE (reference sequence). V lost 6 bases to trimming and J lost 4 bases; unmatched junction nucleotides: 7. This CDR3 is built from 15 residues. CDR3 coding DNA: TGTGCCAGCACAATAGCGGGGGGGCCACCAGATACGCAGTATTTT. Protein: CASTIAGGPPDTQYF.

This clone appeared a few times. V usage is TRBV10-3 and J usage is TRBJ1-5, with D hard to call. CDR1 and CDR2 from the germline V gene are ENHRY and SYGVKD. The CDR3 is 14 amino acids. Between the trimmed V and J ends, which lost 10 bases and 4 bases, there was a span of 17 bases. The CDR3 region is CATVQGLSNQPQHF. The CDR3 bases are TGTGCCACAGTTCAAGGGTTAAGTAATCAGCCCCAGCATTTT.

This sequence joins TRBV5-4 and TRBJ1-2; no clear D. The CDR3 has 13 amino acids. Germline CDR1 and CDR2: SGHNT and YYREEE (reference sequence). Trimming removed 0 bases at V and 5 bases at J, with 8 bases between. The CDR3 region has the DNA TGTGCCAGCAGCTTGGACGGTGGATATGGCTACACCTTC. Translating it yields CASSLDGGYGYTF.

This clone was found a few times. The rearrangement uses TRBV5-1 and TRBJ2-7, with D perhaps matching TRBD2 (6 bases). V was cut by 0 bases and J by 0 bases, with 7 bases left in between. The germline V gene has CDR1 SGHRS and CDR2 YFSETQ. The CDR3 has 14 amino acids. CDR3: CASSLGDFSYEQYF. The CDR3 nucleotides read TGCGCCAGCAGCTTGGGGGACTTCTCCTACGAGCAGTACTTC.

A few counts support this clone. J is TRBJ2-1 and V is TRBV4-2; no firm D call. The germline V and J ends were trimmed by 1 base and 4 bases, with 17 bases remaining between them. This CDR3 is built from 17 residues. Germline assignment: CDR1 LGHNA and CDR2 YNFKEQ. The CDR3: CASSQGPPEIRYNEQFF. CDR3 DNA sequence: TGTGCCAGCAGCCAAGGCCCACCAGAGATCCGGTACAATGAGCAGTTCTTC.

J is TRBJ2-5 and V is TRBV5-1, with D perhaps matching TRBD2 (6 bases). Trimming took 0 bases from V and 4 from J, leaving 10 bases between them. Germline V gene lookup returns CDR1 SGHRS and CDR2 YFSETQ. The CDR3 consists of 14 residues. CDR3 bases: TGCGCCAGCAGCTTGGCGACGGGAGTAGAGACCCAGTACTTC. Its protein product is CASSLATGVETQYF.